These T cell receptor beta chains were read from a single sample in a study of human T cells and chemical hapten exposure. TCRdb analysed the RACE reads with MiXCR anew, one entry per CDR3 protein. The data contain approximately 79,000 distinct CDR3 sequences, 8.5% of them singletons. Sequenced here: whole blood, sampled in connection with sensitization to the hapten diphenylcyclopropenone (DPC). The receptors originated from a man aged 35 to 55 with alopecia areata. Some clones in this sample may be carry-over from other donors' samples. CDR3s include the opening cysteine and the closing phenylalanine or tryptophan. A D gene is named only where the DNA matches it firmly. Clone sizes are given selectively: once, few, many, or a class where the clone is expanded.

>TRBV20-1|11|NA|TRBD1|TRBJ1-1
TGCAGGGGGGGACAGGGGCTTAAAGCTTTCTTT
CRGGQGLKAFF
>TRBV27|17|many|TRBD2|TRBJ2-3
TGTGCCAGCAGTTCCAAGGGACTAGCGGGAGGGCCGGATACGCAGTATTTT
CASSSKGLAGGPDTQYF
>TRBV6-5|13|few|NA|TRBJ1-1
TGTGCCAGCAGGGGAGGTGTGAACACTGAAGCTTTCTTT
CASRGGVNTEAFF
>TRBV27|13|few|NA|TRBJ1-6
TGTGCCAGCAGTTTCAGTAGAGGCTCACCCCTCCACTTT
CASSFSRGSPLHF
>TRBV29-1|13|medium-sized|NA|TRBJ2-6
TGCAGCGTTCCGTTCTCTGGGGCCAACGTCCTGACTTTC
CSVPFSGANVLTF
>TRBV29-1|13|many|NA|TRBJ2-5
TGCAGCGTTGGTAGCGGATACCAAGAGACCCAGTACTTC
CSVGSGYQETQYF
>TRBV20-1|13|few|NA|TRBJ1-1
TGCAGTGCTAGTCTCAATTCGGACACTGAAGCTTTCTTT
CSASLNSDTEAFF
>TRBV19|15|many|TRBD1|TRBJ1-3
TGTGCCACCTGGACAGGGCTCATCTCTGGAAACACCATATATTTT
CATWTGLISGNTIYF
>TRBV4-2|18|many|TRBD2|TRBJ2-3
TGTGCCAGCAGCCAAGAACTAGCGGGAGCCCTTATTACAGATACGCAGTATTTT
CASSQELAGALITDTQYF
>TRBV18|13|NA|NA|TRBJ1-1
TGTGCCAGCTCACCAGGGACGGACACTGAAGCTTTCTTT
CASSPGTDTEAFF
>TRBV29-1|11|NA|NA|TRBJ2-7
TGCAGCGTTTGGGGGGTCGACGAGCAGTACTTC
CSVWGVDEQYF
>TRBV7-2|13|many|NA|TRBJ2-1
TGTGCCAGCAGCTCCGAGCTATACAATGAGCAGTTCTTC
CASSSELYNEQFF
>TRBV3-1|18|NA|TRBD1|TRBJ2-3
TGTGCCAGCAGCCAAGAAAAAACAGGGGTATTCGTCACAGATACGCAGTATTTT
CASSQEKTGVFVTDTQYF
>TRBV10-3|14|few|NA|TRBJ1-2
TGTGCCATCAGTAGGAAGGACATACTCGATGGCTACACCTTC
CAISRKDILDGYTF
>TRBV6-1|16|NA|TRBD2|TRBJ2-1
TGTGCCAGCAGTGAAGGTTCTAGCGGGAGGGGGAATGAGAAGTTCTTC
CASSEGSSGRGNEKFF
>TRBV6-1|14|many|NA|TRBJ2-5
TGTGCCAGCAGTGCCCAGGGGGGCCAGGGGACCCAGTACTTC
CASSAQGGQGTQYF
>TRBV7-9|15|many|TRBD1|TRBJ2-5
TGTGCCAGCAGCCCTGGACAGGGGGTGTCGGAGACCCAGTACTTC
CASSPGQGVSETQYF
>TRBV7-2|14|few|NA|TRBJ1-2
TGTGCCAGCAAACCCGGACGGGGTAATTATGGCTACACCTTC
CASKPGRGNYGYTF
>TRBV7-9|15|NA|TRBD2|TRBJ2-5
TGTGCCAGCAGCCCTAGCGGTCCCTTCCAAGAGACCCAGTACTTC
CASSPSGPFQETQYF
>TRBV6-6|11|NA|NA|TRBJ2-7
TGTGCCAGCAGTGCCAAATACGAGCAGTACTTC
CASSAKYEQYF
>TRBV12-3/TRBV12-4|15|many|NA|TRBJ1-5
TGTGCCAGCAGTTTAGCCTGGGGTGGAAATCAGCCCCAGCATTTT
CASSLAWGGNQPQHF
>TRBV28|14|NA|TRBD2|TRBJ2-3
TGTGCCAGCATCACTAGCGGGAGGACGGATACGCAGTATTTT
CASITSGRTDTQYF
>TRBV28|14|many|TRBD2|TRBJ2-1
TGTGCCAGCAAGTTAACGCGGGAGCCCCCTTCCTGGATCTTC
CASKLTREPPSWIF
>TRBV14|14|many|NA|TRBJ2-7
TGTGCCAGCAGCCAAGCCGGGACACTCTACGAGCAGTACTTC
CASSQAGTLYEQYF
>TRBV20-1|14|many|TRBD1|TRBJ1-6
TGCAGTGCTAGTAGGGGACAGGGGAATTCACCCCTCCACTTT
CSASRGQGNSPLHF
>TRBV4-2|17|many|TRBD2|TRBJ2-1
TGTGCCAGCAGCCAAGGAGCTAGCGGGAGCTCCTACAATGAGCAGTTCTTC
CASSQGASGSSYNEQFF
>TRBV6-6|13|few|NA|TRBJ1-5
TGTGCCAGCAACTTAGGGGAAGGACAGCCCCAGCATTTT
CASNLGEGQPQHF
>TRBV27|15|NA|NA|TRBJ2-2
TGTCCCAGCAGTTTCAGGGGCCCGAACACCGGGGAGCTGTTTTTT
CPSSFRGPNTGELFF
>TRBV7-6|12|many|NA|TRBJ2-5
TGTGCCAGCAGCTCGACAGAAGAGACCCAGTACTTC
CASSSTEETQYF
>TRBV12-3/TRBV12-4|14|few|NA|TRBJ1-2
TGTGCCAGCAGTTTGGCTGAGGGCAACTATGGCTACACCTTC
CASSLAEGNYGYTF
>TRBV29-1|15|NA|NA|TRBJ2-1
TGCAGCGCCTTAGACAGGTCGAGCTCCTACAATGAGCAGTTCTTC
CSALDRSSSYNEQFF
>TRBV5-8|16|NA|TRBD2|TRBJ2-1
TGTGCCAGCAGCTTGGCCGGTTGGTTAGCGGGCGTTGAGCAGTTCTTC
CASSLAGWLAGVEQFF
>TRBV20-1|11|NA|NA|TRBJ2-7
TGCAGTGCTAGAGATGACAACGAGCAGTACTTC
CSARDDNEQYF
>TRBV29-1|13|few|TRBD1|TRBJ1-1
TGCAGCGCCATAACAGGGGGCAGCACTGAAGCTTTCTTT
CSAITGGSTEAFF
>TRBV7-2|15|NA|TRBD1|TRBJ2-1
TGTGCCAGCAGCTTCCTGGGACAGGGGATTTCTGAGCAGTTCTTC
CASSFLGQGISEQFF
>TRBV12-3/TRBV12-4|14|NA|TRBD1|TRBJ1-5
TGTGCCAGCAGGGAACAGGGGGGCAATCAGCCCCAGCATTTT
CASREQGGNQPQHF
>TRBV6-5|14|NA|TRBD1|TRBJ2-7
TGTGCCAGCAGTTACACGGGACAGGCCTACGAGCAGTACTTC
CASSYTGQAYEQYF
>TRBV6-1|16|many|TRBD1|TRBJ1-1
TGTGCCAGCACCGTGGACAGGGGGGCCATGAACACTGAAGCTTTCTTT
CASTVDRGAMNTEAFF
>TRBV6-2/TRBV6-3|16|few|NA|TRBJ2-3
TGTGCCAGCAGTTACTCTCAAGCAGGAGGGCCAGATACGCAGTATTTT
CASSYSQAGGPDTQYF
>TRBV28|12|many|NA|TRBJ2-1
TGTGCCAGTGGGGGCCGGACTAGTTCCCAGTTCTTC
CASGGRTSSQFF
>TRBV24-1|16|NA|NA|TRBJ2-2
TGTGCCACCAGTGATTTACCGGGACCATTCACCGGGGAGCTGTTTTTT
CATSDLPGPFTGELFF
>TRBV7-2|16|many|NA|TRBJ1-4
TGTGCCAGCAGTTCCCGGTCTGGGGCAAAGAACGAAAAACTGTTTTTT
CASSSRSGAKNEKLFF
>TRBV5-4|15|few|TRBD2|TRBJ2-3
TGTGCCAGCAGCATCCCTAGCGGGAGCACAGATACGCAGTATTTT
CASSIPSGSTDTQYF
>TRBV6-6|14|many|NA|TRBJ1-2
TGTGCCAGCAGACGCCTGCAGGGGCGTTATGGCTACACCTTC
CASRRLQGRYGYTF
>TRBV11-1|15|many|TRBD1|TRBJ2-5
TGTGCCAGCAGCCCCGGGGACAGGGGGAAAGAGACCCAGTACTTC
CASSPGDRGKETQYF
>TRBV9|14|few|NA|TRBJ2-4
TGTGCCAGCAGCGTACTGGAAGCCAAAAACATTCAGTACTTC
CASSVLEAKNIQYF
>TRBV3-1|15|many|TRBD2|TRBJ2-5
TGTGCCAGCAGCCACTTTCGGGAGGCCGAAGAGACCCAGTACTTC
CASSHFREAEETQYF
>TRBV4-1|17|NA|NA|TRBJ1-5
TGCGCCAGCAGCCACTTCCAGGCAGGAGCTGGGGATCAGCCCCAGCATTTT
CASSHFQAGAGDQPQHF
>TRBV18|13|NA|TRBD2|TRBJ2-1
TGTGTCAGCTCACCCGGACTAGCACTCGAGCAGTTCTTC
CVSSPGLALEQFF
>TRBV7-2|15|many|NA|TRBJ1-6
TGTGCCAGCAGCTTAGTCCCGGGAATGGGGTCACCCCTCCACTTT
CASSLVPGMGSPLHF
>TRBV25-1|12|NA|NA|TRBJ2-2
TGTGCCAGCGAGGACTGGGTCGGGGAGCTGTTTTTT
CASEDWVGELFF
>TRBV5-4|14|NA|NA|TRBJ1-1
TGTGCCAGCAGCTTGAGTGGGGGGAACACTGAAGCTTTCTTT
CASSLSGGNTEAFF
>TRBV6-1|14|many|NA|TRBJ1-1
TGTGCCAGCAGTGTAGCACAGGGACGGACTGAAGCTTTCTTT
CASSVAQGRTEAFF